Each of the 23 T cell receptor beta chains below was sequenced from the same sample in a study of type 1 regulatory T cells. For these TCRs, the target antigens are not known. TCRdb used MiXCR to reprocess the reads, holding one entry per CDR3 protein. The sample includes about 68,000 distinct CDR3 sequences, about three fifths seen only once; the top ten take 7% to 9.5%. Source material: cultured T cells, either the whole culture or a sorted T cell fraction (not recorded which). Subset reported: Tr1-enriched cell product generated in vitro against host alloantigens. These receptors came from a human donor in good health.

The chain uses TRBV20-1 and TRBJ1-1, with D uncertain. Germline V gene lookup returns CDR1 DFQATT and CDR2 SNEGSKA (reference sequence). Between the trimmed V and J ends, which lost 2 bases and 0 bases, there was a span of 10 bases. The CDR3 spans 14 residues. In DNA, the CDR3 is TGCAGTGCTAGAACAGCCTTAATGAACACTGAAGCTTTCTTT. Translation gives CSARTALMNTEAFF.

CDR3 in DNA: TGCAGTGCCAATCCTACAGGGGTGGGCAATCAGCCCCAGCATTTT. Protein: CSANPTGVGNQPQHF. The chain carries TRBV20-1 and TRBJ1-5; TRBD1 matches at 7 bases. The CDR3 length is 15 residues. Germline V gene data show CDR1 as DFQATT and CDR2 as SNEGSKA (reference sequence). V lost 6 bases and J lost 2; bases outside the gene matches: 10.

The gene calls are TRBV12-3 or TRBV12-4 and TRBJ2-6, with D perhaps TRBD2 (6 bases). The CDR3 length is 17 residues. V gave up 5 bases and J gave up 2 bases, with 16 bases separating them. CDR3: CASSPPGSWAGANVLTF. Written as DNA, the CDR3 is TGTGCCAGCAGTCCCCCCGGGAGTTGGGCTGGGGCCAACGTCCTGACTTTC.

The chain combines TRBV2 with TRBJ2-6; maybe TRBD1 (5 bases). V gave up 6 bases and J gave up 0 bases, with 6 bases separating them. The germline V gene has CDR1 SNHLY and CDR2 FYNNEI. The CDR3 is made up of 14 amino acids. This CDR3 is CASSDSSGANVLTF. CDR3 coding DNA: TGTGCCAGCAGCGACAGCTCTGGGGCCAACGTCCTGACTTTC.

The V gene is TRBV9, the J gene TRBJ1-3, with a weak D call TRBD1 (6 bases). Germline V gives CDR1 SGDLS, CDR2 YYNGEE. The CDR3 has 15 amino acids. V lost 4 bases and J 0 bases, leaving 11 bases between the germline ends. The CDR3 DNA is TGTGCCAGCAGCTCGACAGGTACCTCTGGAAACACCATATATTTT. Translated: CASSSTGTSGNTIYF.

V and J are TRBV20-1 and TRBJ2-3; maybe TRBD2 (5 bases). V dropped 1 base and J dropped 4 bases, with 9 bases sitting between them. The CDR3 runs 13 residues. Germline-derived CDR1 and CDR2 are DFQATT and SNEGSKA (reference sequence). The CDR3 DNA sequence: TGCAGTGCTAGAGCTGTGGGAGCAGATACGCAGTATTTT. Translating it yields CSARAVGADTQYF.

The chain joins TRBV12-3 or TRBV12-4 to TRBJ1-2; D gene ambiguous. Trimming removed 3 bases at V and 5 bases at J, with 7 bases between. CDR3 length: 12 residues. The CDR3 bases are TGTGCCAGCAGTTTTTCGAGTTATGGCTACACCTTC. It is translated as CASSFSSYGYTF.

The chain is built from TRBV3-1 and TRBJ2-7; D ambiguous. Trimming pared 4 bases from V and 0 bases from J, leaving 16 bases between. From germline, CDR1 is LGHDT and CDR2 YNNKEL (reference sequence). This CDR3 comprises 16 residues. This CDR3 reads CASSLTRSRSSYEQYF. In DNA form, the CDR3 reads TGTGCCAGCAGCCTCACGAGGAGCAGGAGCTCCTACGAGCAGTACTTC.

This clonotype came up a few times. The CDR3 reads CASRGGDSSYNEQFF. The DNA for the CDR3 is TGTGCCAGCAGAGGAGGGGATAGCTCCTACAATGAGCAGTTCTTC. The chain employs TRBV11-2 and TRBJ2-1; perhaps TRBD2 as D (6 bases). V gave up 6 bases and J gave up 0 bases, with 12 bases separating them. Germline loops: CDR1 SGHAT, CDR2 FQNNGV. This CDR3 has 15 residues.

The chain carries TRBV6-2 or TRBV6-3 and TRBJ2-3; D is unresolved. Per germline, CDR1 MNHEY and CDR2 SVGEGT. This CDR3 spans 15 amino acids. V shed 0 bases and J shed 2 bases, with 9 bases lying between them. The CDR3 DNA reads TGTGCCAGCAGTTACTCTCCGGATAACACAGATACGCAGTATTTT. Its translation is CASSYSPDNTDTQYF.

The chain employs TRBV7-2 and TRBJ2-7; either TRBD1 or TRBD2 may fit D (5 bases each). The CDR3 runs 13 residues. Germline V lookup: CDR1 SGHTA, CDR2 FQGNSA. V was pared by 1 base and J by 9 bases, with 13 bases between. This chain's CDR3 is CASSLVFRDVQYF. The CDR3 bases are TGTGCCAGCAGCTTAGTTTTTCGGGACGTGCAGTACTTC.

The chain is built from TRBV11-2 and TRBJ1-4; 8 nucleotides line up with TRBD1. Germline CDR1 reads SGHAT; CDR2 reads FQNNGV. This CDR3 is 14 amino acids long. Germline trimming cut 6 bases from V and 2 bases from J; bases unmatched to any gene: 2. DNA for the CDR3: TGTGCCAGCAGAAGACAGGGGACTAATGAAAAACTGTTTTTT. It specifies CASRRQGTNEKLFF.

This chain joins TRBV20-1 and TRBJ2-1; 9 nucleotides match TRBD2. This CDR3 region has 16 residues. Germline V gives CDR1 DFQATT, CDR2 SNEGSKA (reference sequence). V shed 0 bases, J shed 2 bases, and the junction held 5 bases outside the gene matches. The CDR3 nucleotides read TGCAGTGCTAGAGATTTTAGCGGGAGTGCCTACAATGAGCAGTTCTTC. Translated: CSARDFSGSAYNEQFF.

This clonotype has a handful of counts. The rearrangement joins TRBV7-9 to TRBJ2-3, with D maybe TRBD2 (6 bases). Germline assignment: CDR1 SEHNR and CDR2 FQNEAQ (reference sequence). V lost 2 bases, J lost 4 bases, and 10 bases lay in between. This CDR3 comprises 14 residues. CDR3 nucleotides: TGTGCCAGCAGCTTATGGCGGGATTCAGATACGCAGTATTTT. This gives the protein CASSLWRDSDTQYF. Based on the CDR3 plus reference TRBV7-9 and TRBJ2-3, the full variable domain is DTGVSQNPRHKITKRGQNVTFRCDPISEHNRLYWYRQTLGQGPEFLTYFQNEAQLEKSRLLSDRFSAERPKGSFSTLEIQRTEQGDSAMYLCASSLWRDSDTQYFGPGTRLTVL.

V usage is TRBV20-1 and J usage is TRBJ1-5, with D tentatively TRBD1 (6 bases). V dropped 2 bases and J dropped 4 bases, with 12 bases sitting between them. This CDR3 has 14 amino acids. Germline values: CDR1 DFQATT, CDR2 SNEGSKA (reference sequence). In DNA form, the CDR3 reads TGCAGTGCTAGATCGGGGGCCTGGAATCAGCCCCAGCATTTT. Its translation: CSARSGAWNQPQHF.

The chain carries TRBV29-1 and TRBJ2-2; D is ambiguous. This CDR3 spans 13 amino acids. V lost 7 bases, J lost 4 bases, and 13 bases lay in between. Germline V gene sequence: CDR1 SQVTM, CDR2 ANQGSEA. The CDR3 sequence: CSAQAMTTGELFF. CDR3 DNA sequence: TGCAGCGCCCAAGCTATGACCACCGGGGAGCTGTTTTTT.

This clonotype turned up a few times. The chain employs TRBV28 and TRBJ2-7; TRBD2 might be the D (6 bases). Trimming removed 8 bases at V and 5 bases at J, with 16 bases between. This CDR3 comprises 13 residues. Germline V gene data show CDR1 as MDHEN and CDR2 as SYDVKM. The CDR3 bases are TGTGCCAGCGAGGGACTTAACTGGGACGAGCAGTACTTC. Protein: CASEGLNWDEQYF.

The V call is TRBV20-1, the J call TRBJ2-7; maybe TRBD1 (6 bases). V lost 0 bases and J 6 bases, leaving 12 bases between the germline ends. The CDR3 length is 13 residues. Per germline, CDR1 DFQATT and CDR2 SNEGSKA (reference sequence). The CDR3 sequence is CSARDSGVGEQYF. The CDR3 nucleotides are TGCAGTGCTAGAGATTCAGGGGTCGGCGAGCAGTACTTC.

The chain links TRBV2 to TRBJ2-7; 8 bases fit TRBD1. The CDR3 is 13 amino acids. Germline CDR1 is SNHLY and CDR2 is FYNNEI. With V trimmed by 6 bases and J by 5 bases, 6 bases remained unmatched. The CDR3 DNA reads TGTGCCAGCAGGGGTGACAGGGGTCACGAGCAGTACTTC. Protein: CASRGDRGHEQYF.

This rearrangement joins TRBV15 to TRBJ2-3; D uncertain. Per germline, CDR1 LNHNV and CDR2 YYDKDF (reference sequence). Trimming stripped 0 bases from V and 0 bases from J, with 10 bases between. The CDR3 consists of 16 residues. CDR3 nucleotide sequence: TGTGCCACCAGCAGAGATCGAATTCCTAGCACAGATACGCAGTATTTT. This codes for CATSRDRIPSTDTQYF. Full variable domain (remainder filled in from reference TRBV15 and TRBJ2-3): DAMVIQNPRYQVTQFGKPVTLSCSQTLNHNVMYWYQQKSSQAPKLLFHYYDKDFNNEADTPDNFQSRRPNTSFCFLDIRSPGLGDTAMYLCATSRDRIPSTDTQYFGPGTRLTVL.

J is TRBJ2-6 and V is TRBV12-3 or TRBV12-4; D may be TRBD2 (6 bases). The ends were cut back, 4 bases at V and 3 bases at J, with 16 bases in the middle. The CDR3 sequence is 17 residues long. The CDR3 here is CASSSWDSPGGANVLTF. The CDR3 DNA sequence: TGTGCCAGCAGTTCCTGGGACTCCCCGGGTGGGGCCAACGTCCTGACTTTC.

This chain uses TRBV28 with TRBJ2-1; unclear D gene. This CDR3 has 14 residues. The germline V and J ends were trimmed by 5 bases and 2 bases, with 10 bases remaining between them. Germline loops: CDR1 MDHEN, CDR2 SYDVKM. The CDR3 region has the DNA TGTGCCAGCAGTACCTCTCGGCCCTACAATGAGCAGTTCTTC. Amino acid sequence: CASSTSRPYNEQFF.

The rearrangement joins TRBV4-2 to TRBJ2-5; 7 bases are shared with TRBD2. The germline V gene has CDR1 LGHNA and CDR2 YNFKEQ. The length of the CDR3 is 16 residues. The V segment lost 0 bases and the J segment 2 bases; nucleotides outside the gene matches: 6. The CDR3 loop is CASSQDPSSGQETQYF. CDR3 sequence (DNA): TGTGCCAGCAGCCAAGATCCCTCTAGCGGACAAGAGACCCAGTACTTC.